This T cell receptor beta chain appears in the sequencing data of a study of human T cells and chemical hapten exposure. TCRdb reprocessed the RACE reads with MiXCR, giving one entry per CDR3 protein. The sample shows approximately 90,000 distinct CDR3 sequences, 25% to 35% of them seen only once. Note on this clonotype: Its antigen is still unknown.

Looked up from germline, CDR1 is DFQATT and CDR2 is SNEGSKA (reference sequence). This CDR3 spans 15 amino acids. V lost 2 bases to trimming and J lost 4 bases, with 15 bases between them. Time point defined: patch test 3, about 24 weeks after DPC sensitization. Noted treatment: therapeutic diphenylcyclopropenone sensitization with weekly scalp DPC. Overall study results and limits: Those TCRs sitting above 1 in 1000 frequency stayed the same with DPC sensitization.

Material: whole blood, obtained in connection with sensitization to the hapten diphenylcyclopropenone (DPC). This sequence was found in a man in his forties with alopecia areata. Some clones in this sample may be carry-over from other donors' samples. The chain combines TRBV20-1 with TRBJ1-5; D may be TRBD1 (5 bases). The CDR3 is CSARRQGVGNQPQHF. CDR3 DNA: TGCAGTGCTAGAAGGCAGGGCGTAGGGAATCAGCCCCAGCATTTT.